These 15 T cell receptor beta chains came from one sample sequenced in a study of response to subunit inactivated influenza vaccine (dated by TCRdb to 2016 to 2019). Library creation used RT-PCR. TCRdb names Illumina HiSeq 2500 as the instrument used. Clones were called with MiXCR by TCRdb after fastp trimmed the public reads at Q25, and only in-frame beta chains were retained. Merged by CDR3 protein, the rows form single entries marked with the most common genes and DNA. The sample profile shows about 650,000 distinct CDR3 sequences; 15% to 18% of them were found once. The ten largest clonotypes hold roughly 10% of the sample. This specimen was PBMCs from blood, taken 11 to 12 days after vaccination. These receptors came from a man between 50 and 59 years old who received an inactivated influenza vaccine. Donor details come from another sample of the same person, matched by shared clones.

This clonotype was observed a handful of times. This rearrangement joins TRBV6-5 to TRBJ2-1, with TRBD1 as a possible D gene (5 bases). This CDR3 spans 15 amino acids. Germline V lookup: CDR1 MNHEY, CDR2 SVGAGI. The V and J ends lost 2 bases and 8 bases respectively, with 16 bases between them. The CDR3 loop is CASSYSQGFLDEQFF. The CDR3, as DNA: TGTGCCAGCAGTTACAGTCAGGGTTTTTTGGATGAGCAGTTCTTC.

This clonotype occurred a few times. The J gene is TRBJ2-3, the V gene TRBV19; D gene ambiguous. V was clipped by 4 bases and J by 3 bases, with 8 bases between them. CDR3 size: 13 residues. Germline-derived CDR1 and CDR2 are LNHDA and SQIVND (reference sequence). The CDR3 DNA reads as TGTGCCAGTAGTACGTTGCCGACAGATACGCAGTATTTT. Translation: CASSTLPTDTQYF.

This clonotype was seen a few times. The rearrangement links TRBV5-6 to TRBJ1-1, with D uncertain. Trimming took 2 bases from V and 1 from J, leaving 15 bases between them. CDR3 length: 16 residues. Germline V gene data show CDR1 as SGHDT and CDR2 as YYEEEE. In DNA, the CDR3 is TGTGCCAGCAGCTTATTGACCGTGGGTCGGAACACTGAAGCTTTCTTT. As protein: CASSLLTVGRNTEAFF.

CDR3 loop: CASSQVWETQYF. The DNA of the CDR3 is TGTGCCAGCAGCCAAGTTTGGGAGACCCAGTACTTC. V gene TRBV14 combines with J gene TRBJ2-5; no clear D. This CDR3 spans 12 amino acids. Germline V gene data show CDR1 as SGHDN and CDR2 as FVKESK. The V end lost 1 base, the J end lost 5 bases, and 5 bases lay between the germline ends.

This clonotype was seen more than once but under ten times. The chain has TRBV20-1 and TRBJ1-1; D unresolved. Germline values: CDR1 DFQATT, CDR2 SNEGSKA (reference sequence). The CDR3 runs 11 residues. With 0 bases removed from V and 5 bases from J, the gap between germline ends came to 4 bases. CDR3 region: CSARDQTEAFF. The CDR3 DNA sequence: TGCAGTGCTAGAGATCAGACTGAAGCTTTCTTT.

The chain joins TRBV21-1 to TRBJ2-3; whether TRBD1, the table's D call, matches the DNA was not checked. TRBV21-1 is a known pseudogene. The CDR3 extends over 16 amino acids. The DNA of the CDR3 is TGTGCCAGCAGGGAAGTACAGGGGCTCGGCACAGATACGCAGTATTTT. The encoded protein is CASREVQGLGTDTQYF.

The V call is TRBV5-1, the J call TRBJ2-4; 9 positions match TRBD1. The CDR3 sequence is 14 residues long. Germline V gives CDR1 SGHRS, CDR2 YFSETQ. V lost 4 bases, J lost 9 bases, and 8 bases stayed unmatched. The CDR3 sequence: CASSPGTGRSIQYF. CDR3 nucleotide sequence: TGCGCCAGCAGCCCGGGGACAGGGAGGTCCATTCAGTACTTC.

The V call is TRBV3-1, the J call TRBJ2-1; D uncertain. CDR1 and CDR2 (germline): LGHDT, YNNKEL (reference sequence). This CDR3 contains 14 residues. Trimming pared 1 base from V and 10 bases from J, leaving 14 bases between. CDR3 nucleotide sequence: TGTGCCAGCAGCCAAGTACAGACATTCGAGGAGCAGTTCTTC. Protein sequence: CASSQVQTFEEQFF.

V and J are TRBV9 and TRBJ2-1; D perhaps matches TRBD1 (6 bases). V lost 3 bases and J lost 0, with 16 bases in between. The CDR3 spans 17 residues. In germline, CDR1 is SGDLS, CDR2 YYNGEE. The CDR3 is CASSASLGAASYNEQFF. The CDR3 DNA sequence: TGTGCCAGCAGCGCCTCTCTGGGGGCTGCCTCCTACAATGAGCAGTTCTTC.

This clonotype occurred many times. The gene calls are TRBV5-6 and TRBJ2-4; 8 bases agree with TRBD1. The CDR3 has 15 amino acids. Germline V gene data show CDR1 as SGHDT and CDR2 as YYEEEE. V gave up 1 base and J gave up 6 bases; unmatched junction bases: 6. The chain's CDR3 is CASSLPGGVRNIQYF. Written as DNA, the CDR3 is TGTGCCAGCAGCTTGCCAGGGGGCGTAAGAAACATTCAGTACTTC.

The chain employs TRBV4-1 and TRBJ2-4; D may be TRBD2 (7 bases). CDR3 length equals 17 residues. V was trimmed by 1 base and J by 3 bases, leaving 16 bases between them. CDR1 and CDR2 from the germline V gene are MGHRA and YSYEKL. CDR3 sequence reads: CASSQGGGRVVKNIQYF. The CDR3 DNA sequence: TGCGCCAGCAGCCAAGGGGGGGGCAGGGTAGTCAAAAACATTCAGTACTTC.

In the case of this clonotype: Sequence at one end of the junction differs from germline and may be a read error. The chain has TRBV6-2 or TRBV6-3 and TRBJ2-7; TRBD1 might be the D (5 bases). The V gene's germline CDR1 is MNHEY and CDR2 SVGEGT. This CDR3 spans 11 amino acids. The CDR3 coding sequence is TGTGCCAGCAGCCACCTTACAGGCGCCGAGTTC. The encoded protein is CASSHLTGAEF.

This chain links TRBV5-1 with TRBJ2-7; the D gene could be TRBD1 or TRBD2 (5 bases each). Germline values: CDR1 SGHRS, CDR2 YFSETQ. Trimming pared 0 bases from V and 0 bases from J, leaving 13 bases between. This CDR3 comprises 16 residues. CDR3 sequence: CASSLEPGRNSYEQYF. The DNA of the CDR3 is TGCGCCAGCAGCTTGGAGCCGGGACGGAACTCCTACGAGCAGTACTTC.

This clonotype was picked up a small number of times. The rearrangement uses TRBV5-1 and TRBJ2-3, with D maybe TRBD2 (7 bases). Germline V gives CDR1 SGHRS, CDR2 YFSETQ. Trimming shortened V by 4 bases and J by 5 bases, and 20 bases separated the two germline ends. The CDR3 loop spans 16 amino acids. The DNA for the CDR3 is TGCGCCAGCAGCCCCTCCCCGGGGGGCCAGGGAGATACGCAGTATTTT. Encoded protein: CASSPSPGGQGDTQYF.

This clonotype was picked up a small number of times. The chain employs TRBV20-1 and TRBJ2-7; D possibly uses TRBD1 or TRBD2 (5 bases each). Germline V gives CDR1 DFQATT, CDR2 SNEGSKA (reference sequence). V was pared by 1 base and J by 7 bases, with 11 bases between. The CDR3 consists of 12 residues. The CDR3 region has the DNA TGCAGTGCTAGAGGCAGGGCGGGTGAGCAGTACTTC. Residues: CSARGRAGEQYF.